A selection of T cell receptor beta chains follows, all from one sample in a study of cytomegalovirus exposure and HLA in healthy donors. Measured with immunoSEQ multiplex PCR; TCRdb has only the in-frame clones, and not every one. The sample has 200,000 to 300,000 clones; about 90% are singletons. Input material: PBMCs. These receptors originate from a woman aged 25 to 39 in good health and CMV-seronegative. Both conserved end residues are part of each CDR3. The order of the fields is clone size, V gene, J gene, D gene, CDR3 DNA, CDR3 protein. The D gene is left open where the match is weak. A clone size is listed for some rows: how often the clone was seen (once, few, many), or a class if it is expanded.

size: .; V: TRBV18; J: TRBJ2-5; D: .; DNA: TGTGCCAGCTCACCTTTCTCTGGGAACCAAGAGACCCAGTACTTC; CDR3: CASSPFSGNQETQYF
size: .; V: TRBV27; J: TRBJ1-2; D: .; DNA: TGTGCCAGCGGGGTCGGCGGCGGGGGCTACACCTTC; CDR3: CASGVGGGGYTF
size: once; V: TRBV29-1; J: TRBJ1-1; D: .; DNA: TGCAGCGTTGGGTCTGGGGGGTTCGCTGAAGCTTTCTTT; CDR3: CSVGSGGFAEAFF
size: once; V: TRBV7-9; J: TRBJ2-1; D: .; DNA: TGTGCCAGCAGCTCCCTTGGCCGTGAGCAGTTCTTC; CDR3: CASSSLGREQFF
size: .; V: TRBV28; J: TRBJ2-1; D: TRBD2; DNA: TGTGCCAGCAGTAATCTAGCGGGAGTCTACAATGAGCAGTTCTTC; CDR3: CASSNLAGVYNEQFF
size: .; V: TRBV4-3; J: TRBJ2-5; D: .; DNA: TGCGCCAGCAGCCAAGGTCAGTCAAATCAAGAGACCCAGTACTTC; CDR3: CASSQGQSNQETQYF
size: few; V: TRBV27; J: TRBJ2-7; D: .; DNA: TGTGCCAGCAGTTTGGCGCAGGGGAGGGAGCAGTACTTC; CDR3: CASSLAQGREQYF
size: .; V: TRBV7-2; J: TRBJ1-2; D: TRBD1; DNA: TGTGCCAGCAGCTTAGGACAGGGGACTAACTATGGCTACACCTTC; CDR3: CASSLGQGTNYGYTF
size: .; V: TRBV2; J: TRBJ2-6; D: .; DNA: TGTGCCAGCAGTGTGTTTTCTGGGGCCAACGTCCTGACTTTC; CDR3: CASSVFSGANVLTF
size: .; V: TRBV28; J: TRBJ1-5; D: .; DNA: TGTGCCAGCAGTTCCGGCACCCACCTTAATCAGCCCCAGCATTTT; CDR3: CASSSGTHLNQPQHF
size: .; V: TRBV28; J: TRBJ2-7; D: .; DNA: TGTGCCAGCAGCTATACAGGATACGAGCAGTACTTC; CDR3: CASSYTGYEQYF
size: .; V: TRBV7-6; J: TRBJ2-5; D: .; DNA: TGTGCCAGCAGCTTATTGCATAGCGGACAAGAGACCCAGTACTTC; CDR3: CASSLLHSGQETQYF
size: .; V: TRBV18; J: TRBJ2-1; D: TRBD1; DNA: TGTGCCAGCTCACGTACAGGGGGCCCCGCGGGCCATGAGCAGTTCTTC; CDR3: CASSRTGGPAGHEQFF
size: once; V: TRBV10-2; J: TRBJ2-2; D: .; DNA: TGCGCCAGCAGTGGACGGCTCACCGGGGAGCTGTTTTTT; CDR3: CASSGRLTGELFF
size: .; V: TRBV6-1; J: TRBJ2-7; D: .; DNA: TGTGCCAGCAGTGAATCCGGGGTTACCTACGAGCAGTACTTC; CDR3: CASSESGVTYEQYF
size: .; V: TRBV7-2; J: TRBJ2-7; D: TRBD2; DNA: TGTGCCAGCAACCCGACTAGCGGGAGAGGTGAGCAGTACTTC; CDR3: CASNPTSGRGEQYF
size: .; V: TRBV28; J: TRBJ2-1; D: TRBD2; DNA: TGTGCCAGCAGTTTCAGCGGGAGGTCGGACAATGAGCAGTTCTTC; CDR3: CASSFSGRSDNEQFF
size: .; V: TRBV28; J: TRBJ2-3; D: .; DNA: TGTGCCAGCAGCGTCTATCTTGATACGCAGTATTTT; CDR3: CASSVYLDTQYF
size: .; V: TRBV6-1; J: TRBJ2-7; D: .; DNA: TGTGCCAGCAGTGTTGACATGTCCTACGAGCAGTACTTC; CDR3: CASSVDMSYEQYF
size: .; V: TRBV7-9; J: TRBJ2-1; D: .; DNA: TGTGCCAGCAGCTTAGCGTGGGGGGCAACTAGTCCCGGACACAATGAGCAGTTCTTC; CDR3: CASSLAWGATSPGHNEQFF
size: .; V: TRBV15; J: TRBJ2-7; D: .; DNA: TGTGCCACCAGCAGAGATGCAGGGGCCCCCTACGAGCAGTACTTC; CDR3: CATSRDAGAPYEQYF
size: once; V: TRBV5-1; J: TRBJ2-5; D: .; DNA: TGCGCCAGCAGCTTGGCCCGACCCGTCGGACAAGAGACCCAGTACTTC; CDR3: CASSLARPVGQETQYF
size: .; V: TRBV9; J: TRBJ2-2; D: .; DNA: TGTGCCAGCAGCGTAGCCCAGACTAGCACCGGGGAGCTGTTTTTT; CDR3: CASSVAQTSTGELFF